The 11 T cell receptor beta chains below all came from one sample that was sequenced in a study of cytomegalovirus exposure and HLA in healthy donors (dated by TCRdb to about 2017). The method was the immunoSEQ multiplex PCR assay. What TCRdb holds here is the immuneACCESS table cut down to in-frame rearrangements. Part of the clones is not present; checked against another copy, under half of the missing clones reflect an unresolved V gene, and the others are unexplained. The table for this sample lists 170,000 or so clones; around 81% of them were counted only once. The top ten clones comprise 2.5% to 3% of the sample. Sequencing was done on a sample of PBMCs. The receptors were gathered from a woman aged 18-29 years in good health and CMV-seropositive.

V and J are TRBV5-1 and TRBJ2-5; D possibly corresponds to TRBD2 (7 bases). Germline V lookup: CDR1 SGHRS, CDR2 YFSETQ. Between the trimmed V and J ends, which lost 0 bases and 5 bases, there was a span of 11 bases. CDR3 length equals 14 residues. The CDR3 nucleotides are TGCGCCAGCAGCTTGGTCGGGGGGCGGGAGACCCAGTACTTC. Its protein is CASSLVGGRETQYF.

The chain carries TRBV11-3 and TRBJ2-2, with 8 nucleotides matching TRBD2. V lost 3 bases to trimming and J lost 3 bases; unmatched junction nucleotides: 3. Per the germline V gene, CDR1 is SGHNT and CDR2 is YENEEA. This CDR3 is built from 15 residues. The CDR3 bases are TGTGCCAGCAGCTTCAGCGGGGGCCACACCGGGGAGCTGTTTTTT. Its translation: CASSFSGGHTGELFF. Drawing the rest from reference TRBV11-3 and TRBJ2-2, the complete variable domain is EAGVVQSPRYKIIEKKQPVAFWCNPISGHNTLYWYLQNLGQGPELLIRYENEEAVDDSQLPKDRFSAERLKGVDSTLKIQPAELGDSAVYLCASSFSGGHTGELFFGEGSRLTVL.

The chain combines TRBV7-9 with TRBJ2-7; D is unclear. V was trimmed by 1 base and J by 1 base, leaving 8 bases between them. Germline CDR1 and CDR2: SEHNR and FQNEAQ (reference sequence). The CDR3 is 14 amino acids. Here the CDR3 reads CASSLGETSYEQYF. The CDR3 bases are TGTGCCAGCAGCTTAGGTGAAACATCCTACGAGCAGTACTTC.

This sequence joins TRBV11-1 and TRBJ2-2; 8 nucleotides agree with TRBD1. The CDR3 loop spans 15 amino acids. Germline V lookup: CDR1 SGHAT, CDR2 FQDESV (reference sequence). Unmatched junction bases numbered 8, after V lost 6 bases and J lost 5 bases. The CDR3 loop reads CASRQRQGATGELFF. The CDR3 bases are TGTGCCAGCAGGCAACGGCAGGGGGCAACCGGGGAGCTGTTTTTT.

This chain's CDR3 is CASSLVVSGNSPLHF. The CDR3, as DNA: TGTGCCAGCAGCTTAGTGGTATCGGGAAATTCACCCCTCCACTTT. This chain connects TRBV11-3 to TRBJ1-6, with D unresolved. V dropped 1 base and J dropped 7 bases, with 11 bases sitting between them. Per germline, CDR1 SGHNT and CDR2 YENEEA. The CDR3 runs to 15 residues.

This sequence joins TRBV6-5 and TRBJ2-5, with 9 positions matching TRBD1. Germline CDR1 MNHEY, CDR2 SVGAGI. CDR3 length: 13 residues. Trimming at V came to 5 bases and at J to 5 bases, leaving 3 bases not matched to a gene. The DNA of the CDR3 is TGTGCCAGCAGTGGGGACAGGGTGGAGACCCAGTACTTC. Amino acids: CASSGDRVETQYF.

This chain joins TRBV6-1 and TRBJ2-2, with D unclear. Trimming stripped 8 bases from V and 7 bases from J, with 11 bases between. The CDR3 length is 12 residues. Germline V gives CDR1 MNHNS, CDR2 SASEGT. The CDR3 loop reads CASGPTGGELFF. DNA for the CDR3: TGTGCCAGCGGTCCAACGGGCGGGGAGCTGTTTTTT.

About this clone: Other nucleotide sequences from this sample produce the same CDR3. The CDR3: CASSLGQGPYEQYF. The CDR3 nucleotides are TGTGCCAGCAGCCTTGGACAGGGCCCCTACGAGCAGTACTTC. This chain joins TRBV27 and TRBJ2-7, with 8 bases matching TRBD1. This CDR3 contains 14 residues. With 6 bases clipped from V and 2 bases from J, the junction kept 6 bases outside the gene matches. Germline CDR1 and CDR2: MNHEY and SMNVEV (reference sequence).

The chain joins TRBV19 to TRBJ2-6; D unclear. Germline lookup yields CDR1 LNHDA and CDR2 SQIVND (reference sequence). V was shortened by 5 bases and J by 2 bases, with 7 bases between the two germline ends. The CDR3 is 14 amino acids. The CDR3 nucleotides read TGTGCCAGTAGTTACACGCCTGGGGCCAACGTCCTGACTTTC. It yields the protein CASSYTPGANVLTF.

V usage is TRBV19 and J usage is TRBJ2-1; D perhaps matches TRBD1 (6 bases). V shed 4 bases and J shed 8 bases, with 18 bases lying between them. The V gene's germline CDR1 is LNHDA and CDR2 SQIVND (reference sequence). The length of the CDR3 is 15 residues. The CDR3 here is CASSTTGAIHDEQFF. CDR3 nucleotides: TGTGCCAGTAGTACGACAGGAGCAATACACGATGAGCAGTTCTTC. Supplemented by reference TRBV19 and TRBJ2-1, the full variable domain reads DGGITQSPKYLFRKEGQNVTLSCEQNLNHDAMYWYRQDPGQGLRLIYYSQIVNDFQKGDIAEGYSVSREKKESFPLTVTSAQKNPTAFYLCASSTTGAIHDEQFFGPGTRLTVL.

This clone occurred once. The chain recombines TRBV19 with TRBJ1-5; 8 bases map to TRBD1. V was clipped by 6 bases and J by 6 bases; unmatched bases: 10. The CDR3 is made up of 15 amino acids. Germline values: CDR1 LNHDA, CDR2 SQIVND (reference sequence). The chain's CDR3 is CASSRQGPLGQPQHF. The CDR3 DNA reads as TGTGCCAGTAGCCGACAGGGGCCCTTAGGTCAGCCCCAGCATTTT.